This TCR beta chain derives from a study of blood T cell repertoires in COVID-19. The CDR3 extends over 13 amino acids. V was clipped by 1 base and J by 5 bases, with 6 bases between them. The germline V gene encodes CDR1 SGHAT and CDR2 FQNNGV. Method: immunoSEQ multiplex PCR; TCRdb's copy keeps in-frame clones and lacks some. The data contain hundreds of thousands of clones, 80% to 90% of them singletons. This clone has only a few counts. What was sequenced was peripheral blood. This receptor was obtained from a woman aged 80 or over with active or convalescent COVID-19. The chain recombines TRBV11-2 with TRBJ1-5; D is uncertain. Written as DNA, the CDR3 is TGTGCCAGCAGCTTAGCGGAGTATCAGCCCCAGCATTTT. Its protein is CASSLAEYQPQHF.